A selection of T cell receptor beta chains follows, all from one sample in a study of blood T cell repertoires in COVID-19. Measured with immunoSEQ multiplex PCR; TCRdb has only the in-frame clones, and not every one. The sample has 180,000 or so clones; roughly 85% are singletons. Source material: peripheral blood. These receptors came from a man in his fifties or sixties with acute or convalescent COVID-19. Each CDR3 is given with its conserved first and last residue. The order of the fields is J gene, clone size, V gene, D gene, CDR3 protein, CDR3 DNA. The D gene is left open where the match is weak. Size values are once, few and many counts, or a class for expanded clones, and some rows have none.

j_call: TRBJ1-4; clone_size: -; v_call: TRBV30; d_call: -; cdr3_aa: CAWTSAGALNEKLFF; cdr3_nt: TGTGCCTGGACCTCGGCTGGGGCCCTTAATGAAAAACTGTTTTTT
j_call: TRBJ1-4; clone_size: -; v_call: TRBV28; d_call: -; cdr3_aa: CASSSGSLATNEKLFF; cdr3_nt: TGTGCCAGCAGTTCAGGGTCCCTTGCAACTAATGAAAAACTGTTTTTT
j_call: TRBJ1-5; clone_size: -; v_call: TRBV28; d_call: -; cdr3_aa: CASSLGGQPQHF; cdr3_nt: TGTGCCAGCAGTTTAGGAGGTCAGCCCCAGCATTTT
j_call: TRBJ1-5; clone_size: -; v_call: TRBV6-5; d_call: -; cdr3_aa: CASRREGWLEPQHF; cdr3_nt: TGTGCCAGCAGAAGGGAGGGATGGCTTGAGCCCCAGCATTTT
j_call: TRBJ2-1; clone_size: -; v_call: TRBV5-6; d_call: TRBD2; cdr3_aa: CASSFGGRAPYNEQFF; cdr3_nt: TGTGCCAGCAGCTTTGGCGGGAGGGCCCCCTACAATGAGCAGTTCTTC
j_call: TRBJ2-1; clone_size: -; v_call: TRBV28; d_call: TRBD2; cdr3_aa: CASSLTSGRIYEQFF; cdr3_nt: TGTGCCAGCAGTCTCACTAGCGGGAGGATTTATGAGCAGTTCTTC
j_call: TRBJ2-7; clone_size: -; v_call: TRBV7-9; d_call: -; cdr3_aa: CASSSDIAYEQYF; cdr3_nt: TGTGCCAGCAGCTCCGACATCGCCTACGAGCAGTACTTC
j_call: TRBJ2-7; clone_size: -; v_call: TRBV9; d_call: TRBD2; cdr3_aa: CASSPVGGREGTYEQYF; cdr3_nt: TGTGCCAGCAGCCCCGTGGGCGGGCGGGAGGGGACCTACGAGCAGTACTTC
j_call: TRBJ2-3; clone_size: -; v_call: TRBV4-3; d_call: -; cdr3_aa: CASSQLSTDTQYF; cdr3_nt: TGCGCCAGCAGCCAATTAAGCACAGATACGCAGTATTTT
j_call: TRBJ2-3; clone_size: -; v_call: TRBV27; d_call: TRBD2; cdr3_aa: CASSLSREGLTQYF; cdr3_nt: TGTGCCAGCAGTTTATCGAGGGAGGGCTTAACGCAGTATTTT
j_call: TRBJ2-7; clone_size: -; v_call: TRBV5-1; d_call: -; cdr3_aa: CASRPGQMVYEQYF; cdr3_nt: TGCGCCAGCAGACCGGGACAAATGGTCTACGAGCAGTACTTC
j_call: TRBJ1-1; clone_size: -; v_call: TRBV24-1; d_call: -; cdr3_aa: CATSDASGDTEAFF; cdr3_nt: TGTGCCACCAGTGATGCGTCCGGGGACACTGAAGCTTTCTTT
j_call: TRBJ2-7; clone_size: -; v_call: TRBV28; d_call: TRBD2; cdr3_aa: CASRDLRTSGFDEQYF; cdr3_nt: TGTGCCAGCAGGGATCTTAGGACTAGCGGGTTCGACGAGCAGTACTTC
j_call: TRBJ1-2; clone_size: -; v_call: TRBV7-9; d_call: TRBD1; cdr3_aa: CASSLARDSLNSNYGYTF; cdr3_nt: TGTGCCAGCAGCTTAGCTCGGGACAGCCTTAATTCTAACTATGGCTACACCTTC
j_call: TRBJ2-7; clone_size: -; v_call: TRBV2; d_call: TRBD1; cdr3_aa: CASSGRGTGGGMDSYEQYF; cdr3_nt: TGTGCCAGCAGTGGTCGGGGGACAGGGGGCGGGATGGATTCCTACGAGCAGTACTTC
j_call: TRBJ2-1; clone_size: -; v_call: TRBV29-1; d_call: -; cdr3_aa: CSVERTVYNEQFF; cdr3_nt: TGCAGCGTTGAACGGACAGTCTACAATGAGCAGTTCTTC
j_call: TRBJ2-1; clone_size: -; v_call: TRBV6-2/TRBV6-3; d_call: TRBD2; cdr3_aa: CASSFTSGRVTSYNEQFF; cdr3_nt: TGTGCCAGCAGTTTCACTAGCGGGAGGGTGACCTCCTACAATGAGCAGTTCTTC
j_call: TRBJ1-6; clone_size: once; v_call: TRBV27; d_call: -; cdr3_aa: CASRDSYNSPLHF; cdr3_nt: TGTGCCAGCAGGGACAGCTATAATTCACCCCTCCACTTT